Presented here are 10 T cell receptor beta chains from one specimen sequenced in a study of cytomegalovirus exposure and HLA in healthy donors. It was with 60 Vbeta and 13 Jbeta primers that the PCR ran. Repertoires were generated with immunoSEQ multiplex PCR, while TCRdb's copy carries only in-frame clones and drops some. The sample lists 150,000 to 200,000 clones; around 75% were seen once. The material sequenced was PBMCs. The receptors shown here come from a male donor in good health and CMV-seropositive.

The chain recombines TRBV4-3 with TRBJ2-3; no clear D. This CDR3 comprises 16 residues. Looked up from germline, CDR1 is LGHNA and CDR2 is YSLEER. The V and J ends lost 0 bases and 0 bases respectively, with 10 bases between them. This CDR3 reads CASSQEHTGSTDTQYF. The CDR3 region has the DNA TGCGCCAGCAGCCAAGAACACACCGGGAGCACAGATACGCAGTATTTT.

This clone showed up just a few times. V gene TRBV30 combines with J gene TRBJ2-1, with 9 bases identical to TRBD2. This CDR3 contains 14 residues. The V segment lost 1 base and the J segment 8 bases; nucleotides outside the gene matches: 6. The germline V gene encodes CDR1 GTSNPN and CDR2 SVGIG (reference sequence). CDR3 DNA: TGTGCCTGGAGTGCCGGAATAGCGGGAGATGAGCAGTTCTTC. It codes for CAWSAGIAGDEQFF. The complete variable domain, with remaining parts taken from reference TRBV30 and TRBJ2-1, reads SQTIHQWPATLVQPVGSPLSLECTVEGTSNPNLYWYRQAAGRGLQLLFYSVGIGQISSEVPQNLSASRPQDRQFILSSKKLLLSDSGFYLCAWSAGIAGDEQFFGPGTRLTVL.

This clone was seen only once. CDR3 sequence reads: CASSFRQGKNIQYF. The CDR3 region has the DNA TGTGCCAGCAGTTTCAGGCAGGGCAAAAACATTCAGTACTTC. The chain employs TRBV28 and TRBJ2-4; TRBD1 is a possible D gene (5 bases). The CDR3 runs 14 residues. Trimming took off 3 bases at V and 3 bases at J, with 9 bases between the two ends. Germline V gives CDR1 MDHEN, CDR2 SYDVKM.

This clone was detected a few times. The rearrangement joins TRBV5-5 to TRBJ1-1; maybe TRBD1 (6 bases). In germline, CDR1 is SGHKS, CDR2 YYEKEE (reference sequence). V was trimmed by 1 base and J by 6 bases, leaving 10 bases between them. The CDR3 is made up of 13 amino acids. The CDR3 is CASSLLGAAEAFF. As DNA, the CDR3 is TGTGCCAGCAGCTTGCTGGGGGCCGCTGAAGCTTTCTTT.

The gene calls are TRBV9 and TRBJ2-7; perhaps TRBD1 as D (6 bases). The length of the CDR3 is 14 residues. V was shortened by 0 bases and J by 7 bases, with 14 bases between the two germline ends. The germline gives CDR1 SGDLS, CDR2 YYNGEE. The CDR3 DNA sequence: TGTGCCAGCAGCGTAGCGACAGGTACGGGGGAGCAGTACTTC. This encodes CASSVATGTGEQYF.

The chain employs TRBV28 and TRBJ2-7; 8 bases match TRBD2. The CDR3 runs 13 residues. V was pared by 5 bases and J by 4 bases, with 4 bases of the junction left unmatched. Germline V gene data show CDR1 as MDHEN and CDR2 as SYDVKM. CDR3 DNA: TGTGCCAGCAGTCCTAGCGGGCCATACGAGCAGTACTTC. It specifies CASSPSGPYEQYF.

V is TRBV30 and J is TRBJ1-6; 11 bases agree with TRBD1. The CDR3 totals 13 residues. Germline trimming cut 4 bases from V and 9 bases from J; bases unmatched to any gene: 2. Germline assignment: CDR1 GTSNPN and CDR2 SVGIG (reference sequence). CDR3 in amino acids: CAWKGQGGSPLHF. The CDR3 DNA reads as TGTGCCTGGAAGGGACAGGGGGGTTCACCCCTCCACTTT.

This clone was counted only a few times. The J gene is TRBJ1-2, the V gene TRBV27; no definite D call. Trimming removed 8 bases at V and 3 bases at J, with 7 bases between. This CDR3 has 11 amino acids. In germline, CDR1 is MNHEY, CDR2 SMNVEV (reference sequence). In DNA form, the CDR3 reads TGTGCCAGCGGGGAGGACTATGGCTACACCTTC. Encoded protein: CASGEDYGYTF.

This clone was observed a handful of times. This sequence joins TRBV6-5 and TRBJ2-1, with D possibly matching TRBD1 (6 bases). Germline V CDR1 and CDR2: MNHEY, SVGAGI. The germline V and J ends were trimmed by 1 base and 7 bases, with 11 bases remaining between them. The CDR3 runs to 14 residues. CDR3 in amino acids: CASSYWQGWNEQFF. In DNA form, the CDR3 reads TGTGCCAGCAGTTACTGGCAGGGGTGGAATGAGCAGTTCTTC.

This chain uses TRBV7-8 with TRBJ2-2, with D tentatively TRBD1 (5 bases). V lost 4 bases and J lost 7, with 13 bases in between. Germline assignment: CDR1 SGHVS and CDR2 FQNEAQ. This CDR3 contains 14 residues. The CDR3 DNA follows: TGTGCCAGCAGCTGGGGCAGGGTAGGCGGGGAGCTGTTTTTT. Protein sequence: CASSWGRVGGELFF.